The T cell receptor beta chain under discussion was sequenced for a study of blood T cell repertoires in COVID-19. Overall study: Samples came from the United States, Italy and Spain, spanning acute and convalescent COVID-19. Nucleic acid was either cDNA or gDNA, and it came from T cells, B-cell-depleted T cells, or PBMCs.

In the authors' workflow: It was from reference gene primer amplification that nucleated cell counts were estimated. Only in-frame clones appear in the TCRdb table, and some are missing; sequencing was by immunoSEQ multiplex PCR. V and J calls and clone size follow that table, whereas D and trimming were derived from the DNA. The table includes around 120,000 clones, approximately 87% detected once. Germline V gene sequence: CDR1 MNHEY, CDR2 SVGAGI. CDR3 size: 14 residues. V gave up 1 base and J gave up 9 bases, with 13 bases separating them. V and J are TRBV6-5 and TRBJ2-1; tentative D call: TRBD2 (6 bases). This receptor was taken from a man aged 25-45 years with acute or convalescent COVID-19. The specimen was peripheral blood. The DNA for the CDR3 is TGTGCCAGCAGTTACTTTGGGGGGTCTGGTGAGCAGTTCTTC. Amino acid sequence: CASSYFGGSGEQFF.